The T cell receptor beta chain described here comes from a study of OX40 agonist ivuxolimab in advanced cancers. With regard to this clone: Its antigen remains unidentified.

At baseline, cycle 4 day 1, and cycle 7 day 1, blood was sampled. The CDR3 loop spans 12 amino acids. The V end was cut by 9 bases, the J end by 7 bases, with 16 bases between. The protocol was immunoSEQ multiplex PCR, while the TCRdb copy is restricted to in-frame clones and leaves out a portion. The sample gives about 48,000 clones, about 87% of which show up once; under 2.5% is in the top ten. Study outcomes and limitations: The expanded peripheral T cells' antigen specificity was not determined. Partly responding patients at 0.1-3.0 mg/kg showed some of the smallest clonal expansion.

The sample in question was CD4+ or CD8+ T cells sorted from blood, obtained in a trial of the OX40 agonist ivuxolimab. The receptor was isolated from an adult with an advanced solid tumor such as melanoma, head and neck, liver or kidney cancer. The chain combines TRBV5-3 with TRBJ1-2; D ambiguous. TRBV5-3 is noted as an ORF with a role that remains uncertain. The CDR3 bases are TGTGCCAAAAATATACAGTGGCGTGGCTACACCTTC. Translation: CAKNIQWRGYTF.